The clone carrying this T cell receptor (beta chain) was seen many times. Its target is unknown. These data come from a study of blood T cells in healthy people across ages. Findings and limits, study-wide: Estimates based on one million T cells were treated as lower bounds.

Germline CDR1 reads GTSNPN; CDR2 reads SVGIG (reference sequence). The V end lost 1 base, the J end lost 4 bases, and 11 bases lay between the germline ends. This CDR3 contains 13 residues. A J-beta primer mix and a sample-barcoded 5' primer were used in a second PCR of about 6 to 12 cycles. TCRdb re-called the 5' RACE reads through MiXCR, storing one row per CDR3 protein. The sample includes around 870,000 distinct CDR3 sequences, about 28% of them seen just once. Each sample gave at least 6.5 million isolated PBMCs. The specimen sequenced was blood. V and J are TRBV30 and TRBJ2-7; D call uncertain. This TCR was sampled from a woman older than 75 in good health. The CDR3 is CAWSEGRWYEQYF. The DNA of the CDR3 is TGTGCCTGGAGTGAAGGCAGGTGGTACGAGCAGTACTTC.